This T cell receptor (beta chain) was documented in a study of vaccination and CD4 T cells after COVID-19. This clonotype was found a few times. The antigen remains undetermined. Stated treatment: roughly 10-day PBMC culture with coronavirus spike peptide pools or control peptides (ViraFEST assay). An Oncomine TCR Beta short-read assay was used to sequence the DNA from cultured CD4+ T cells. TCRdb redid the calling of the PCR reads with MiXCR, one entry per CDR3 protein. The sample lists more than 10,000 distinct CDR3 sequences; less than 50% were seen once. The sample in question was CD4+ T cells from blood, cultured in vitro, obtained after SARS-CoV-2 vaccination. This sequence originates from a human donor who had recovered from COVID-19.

In nucleotides, the CDR3 is TGTGCCAGCAGTGAAGGGGTACGGGATTGGGAGACCCAGTACTTC. This sequence encodes CASSEGVRDWETQYF. The V and J genes are TRBV2 and TRBJ2-5; TRBD2 is a possible D gene (5 bases). V was clipped by 1 base and J by 5 bases, with 14 bases between them. Germline V gene lookup returns CDR1 SNHLY and CDR2 FYNNEI. CDR3 size: 15 residues.